A selection of T cell receptor beta chains follows, all from one sample in a study of T cell repertoires in cytomegalovirus infection. TCRdb processed the reads anew with MiXCR; each CDR3 protein has one entry. The table has around 310,000 distinct CDR3 sequences, about 27% seen once. No cognate antigen is known for these TCRs. The sample in question was cultured PBMCs, obtained from culture after CMV antigen stimulation. These receptors came from a human donor in good health (CMV status not recorded). Some clones in this sample may be carry-over from other donors' samples. Both conserved end residues are part of each CDR3. Each record gives: V gene, D gene, J gene, clone size, CDR3 protein, CDR3 DNA. A D gene is named only where the DNA matches it firmly. The size entry is marked missing in some rows and otherwise reads once, few, many or a size class.

TRBV7-3	TRBD2	TRBJ2-5	NA	CASSLKRGGQETQYF	TGTGCCAGCAGCTTAAAGCGGGGGGGCCAAGAGACCCAGTACTTC
TRBV6-8	TRBD2	TRBJ2-1	NA	CASSLGTSLLHNNEQFF	TGTGCCAGCAGTTTGGGGACTAGCCTATTACACAACAATGAGCAGTTCTTC
TRBV20-1	NA	TRBJ1-1	NA	CSARFPGGAEAFF	TGCAGTGCTAGATTCCCGGGGGGGGCTGAAGCTTTCTTT
TRBV24-1	NA	TRBJ2-1	NA	CATSDLRQADEQFF	TGTGCCACCAGTGATTTGCGACAGGCTGATGAGCAGTTCTTC
TRBV7-9	TRBD1	TRBJ1-1	NA	CASSSPRDSNTEAFF	TGTGCCAGCAGCTCACCTCGGGACAGTAACACTGAAGCTTTCTTT
TRBV24-1	TRBD2	TRBJ2-3	NA	CATRGTSGRDLTDTQYF	TGTGCCACCCGAGGAACTAGCGGGAGGGATCTCACAGATACGCAGTATTTT
TRBV27	TRBD2	TRBJ2-3	NA	CASSSPEASGSGDSTDTQYF	TGTGCCAGCAGTTCGCCGGAGGCTAGCGGGAGTGGTGATAGCACAGATACGCAGTATTTT
TRBV11-2	NA	TRBJ1-1	NA	CASSSDSLNTEAFF	TGTGCCAGCAGCTCGGACAGTCTGAACACTGAAGCTTTCTTT
TRBV28	NA	TRBJ1-5	few	CASSQRNQPQHF	TGTGCCAGCAGTCAGAGGAATCAGCCCCAGCATTTT
TRBV10-3	TRBD2	TRBJ2-2	few	CAIWGGTNTGELFF	TGTGCCATTTGGGGAGGGACGAACACCGGGGAGCTGTTTTTT
TRBV6-2/TRBV6-3	TRBD1	TRBJ2-7	NA	CASSPPRTGAHHPPREQYF	TGTGCCAGCAGTCCTCCTCGGACAGGGGCTCATCATCCCCCGCGGGAGCAGTACTTC
TRBV25-1	NA	TRBJ2-5	NA	CASSDPGVLQETQYF	TGTGCCAGCAGTGATCCAGGGGTTCTCCAAGAGACCCAGTACTTC
TRBV12-3/TRBV12-4	NA	TRBJ1-5	NA	CASSSEGGSYQPQHF	TGTGCCAGCAGCAGTGAGGGGGGTTCGTATCAGCCCCAGCATTTT
TRBV6-2/TRBV6-3	NA	TRBJ2-7	few	CASSYPPTQFSSSYEQYF	TGTGCCAGCAGTTATCCCCCGACACAGTTTTCCTCCTCCTACGAGCAGTACTTC
TRBV19	NA	TRBJ1-2	few	CASSRVNYGYTF	TGTGCCAGTAGCCGGGTAAACTATGGCTACACCTTC
TRBV6-2/TRBV6-3	NA	TRBJ1-1	NA	CASPYRARFTEAFF	TGTGCCAGCCCCTACAGGGCGCGGTTCACTGAAGCTTTCTTT
TRBV20-1	NA	TRBJ1-2	NA	CSARDDRVGTLGYTF	TGCAGTGCTAGAGACGACCGCGTCGGGACGTTGGGCTACACCTTC
TRBV19	NA	TRBJ2-1	NA	CASSPWDGNNEQFF	TGTGCCAGTAGTCCCTGGGACGGGAACAATGAGCAGTTCTTC
TRBV5-1	TRBD2	TRBJ2-1	few	CASSSREGVTIDEQFF	TGCGCCAGCAGCTCCCGGGAGGGGGTAACAATCGATGAGCAGTTCTTC
TRBV10-2	NA	TRBJ1-5	few	CASSESLNSNQPQHF	TGCGCCAGCAGTGAGTCGTTAAATAGCAATCAGCCCCAGCATTTT
TRBV30	TRBD1	TRBJ1-2	NA	CASGDSNYGYTF	TGTGCCTCGGGGGACAGTAACTATGGCTACACCTTC
TRBV6-5	NA	TRBJ1-5	NA	CASSPGTLTHCNQPQHF	TGTGCCAGCAGTCCCGGGACCCTAACTCATTGCAATCAGCCCCAGCATTTT